The source of this T cell receptor (beta chain) is a study of OX40 agonist ivuxolimab in advanced cancers. For the study in its entirety: Ivuxolimab was an agonistic, fully human IgG2 monoclonal antibody directed against OX40 (CD134), a costimulatory receptor. In the dose-escalation cohort, approximately 83% of patients were male, and the mean age was approximately 60 years with a range of about 20 to 80. The paper reports the monotherapy dose-escalation portion (N of about 47 patients) of the phase I ivuxolimab trial. Peripheral TCRbeta sequencing aimed to test whether ivuxolimab altered TCR sequence diversity and caused clonal T-cell expansion. Three dose-escalation patients achieved partial responses, one with hepatocellular carcinoma and two with cutaneous melanoma. Intravenous ivuxolimab was administered to patients every 2 weeks at six dose levels: 0.01, 0.1, 0.3, 1.5, 3 and 10 mg/kg. Patients were allowed to have had prior anti-PD-1, anti-PD-L1 or anti-CTLA-4 therapy, and 30% to 40% of the dose-escalation patients had previously received checkpoint inhibitors. Among the approximately 54 dose-escalation patients, around 19 had hepatocellular carcinoma, roughly 15 melanoma, 9 renal cell carcinoma and 9 head and neck cancer. Overall study outcomes, separate from this receptor: Low levels of normalized T-cell clonal expansion were also shown by some nonresponding patients. After ivuxolimab, more expanded clones were found on average in CD8+ T cells than in CD4+ T cells. The antigen specificity of the peripheral T cells that underwent clonal expansion was not determined. Partial responders in the 0.1-3.0 mg/kg groups had among the lowest normalized peripheral clonal expansion, especially among CD8+ T cells. Clonal expansion of both CD4+ and CD8+ blood T cells was observed from baseline to week 6 at doses 0.1 to 3.0 mg/kg.

Notes on this clone: The target of this receptor is not known. No much larger clone exists at a distance of one base, and base qualities are not known.

The trial excluded patients who had a history of autoimmune disease or were on systemic immunosuppression. In every dose cohort, peripheral blood was drawn for TCR sequencing at baseline, cycle 4 day 1, and cycle 7 day 1. Samples were obtained from an open-label, multicenter, first-in-human phase I dose-escalation trial of ivuxolimab. The trial enrolled adults with locally advanced or metastatic head and neck squamous cell, hepatocellular, melanoma or renal cell carcinoma. Before TCR sequencing, CD4+ T cells and CD8+ T cells were sorted from peripheral blood as separate populations. V loses 6 bases, J loses 5 bases, and the germline ends lie 12 bases apart. The germline V gene yields MNHEY for CDR1 and SVGAGI for CDR2. From the cysteine through the phenylalanine, the CDR3 covers 13 amino acids. The sequence is cut down to CDR3 DNA, 39 bases in frame from base 1. To sequence the TCRbeta CDR3 region, genomic DNA was isolated from the sorted cells. The immunoSEQ Assay was used for sequencing of TCRbeta CDR3 regions. TCRdb's version of the immuneACCESS table is confined to in-frame rearrangements and falls short of the full clone set. An unresolved V gene accounts for under half of the shortfall where checked; the remainder is of unknown origin. Across this sample there are 12,000 or so clones, with 65% to 70% seen only once. The ten largest make up around a quarter of the sample.

The sequence was collected from an adult with an advanced solid tumor such as melanoma, head and neck, liver or kidney cancer. The receptor chain draws on TRBV6-5 and TRBJ2-3; too little of a D gene remains to name it. This material consisted of CD4+ or CD8+ T cells sorted from blood, taken in a trial of the OX40 agonist ivuxolimab. The CDR3 amino acid sequence is: CASSQGRVDTQYF. The bases are TGTGCCAGCAGCCAAGGACGGGTAGATACGCAGTATTTT.